This TCR beta chain appears in the sequencing data of a study of T-cell memory formation after mild COVID-19. About the study: Across donors, TCR clusters were largely donor specific.

The V and J ends lost 1 base and 6 bases, in that order; junction bases with no gene match: 5. This CDR3 contains 15 residues. From germline, CDR1 is SGHAT and CDR2 FQDESV (reference sequence). TCRdb fed the 5' RACE reads into MiXCR, producing one record per CDR3 protein. This sample carries about 210,000 distinct CDR3 sequences, around 27% of them seen once, and the ten largest clones take about an eighth. This chain joins TRBV11-1 and TRBJ2-1, with 8 bases lining up with TRBD2. The clonotype was recovered from an adult woman who had mild COVID-19 (a few samples of this study predate the infection). Cell type and time point are not known. The source material was PBMCs or a T cell subset sorted from them (not recorded which). The CDR3: CASSLETSGLNEQFF. The CDR3 DNA reads TGTGCCAGCAGCTTAGAAACTAGCGGCCTCAATGAGCAGTTCTTC. The complete variable domain, with remaining parts taken from reference TRBV11-1 and TRBJ2-1, reads EAEVAQSPRYKITEKSQAVAFWCDPISGHATLYWYRQILGQGPELLVQFQDESVVDDSQLPKDRFSAERLKGVDSTLKIQPAELGDSAMYLCASSLETSGLNEQFFGPGTRLTVL.